The 31 T cell receptor beta chains below were found in one sample sequenced in a study of blood T cell repertoires in COVID-19. TCRdb's table, derived via immunoSEQ multiplex PCR, lists solely in-frame clones and lacks some. The table lists 150,000 to 200,000 clones, roughly 82% of them singletons. Material for sequencing was PBMCs or T cells enriched from blood (not recorded which). The receptors shown here come from a man over 45 who had recovered from COVID-19.

Worth noting for this clone: At one end the junction does not follow the germline gene, possibly because of a read error. The chain employs TRBV19 and TRBJ2-1; 10 nucleotides align to TRBD2. Germline CDR1 reads LNHDA; CDR2 reads SQIVND (reference sequence). This CDR3 comprises 16 residues. CDR3 sequence: CASRRSGLAEYNEQFF. CDR3 coding DNA: TGTGCCAGTAGGCGCTCCGGACTAGCGGAATACAATGAACAGTTCTTC.

The rearrangement links TRBV18 to TRBJ2-3; D might be TRBD1 (5 bases). This CDR3 region has 18 residues. Germline CDR1 is KGHSH and CDR2 is LQKENI. V lost 3 bases to trimming and J lost 4 bases, with 23 bases between them. The DNA of the CDR3 is TGTGCCAGCTCACCTAGACCCCCAGGGCGAGTCTATGCAGATACGCAGTATTTT. Protein sequence: CASSPRPPGRVYADTQYF.

This chain connects TRBV28 to TRBJ1-2; tentative D call: TRBD1 (6 bases). The V and J ends lost 5 bases and 8 bases respectively, with 15 bases between them. The CDR3 extends over 13 amino acids. CDR1 is MDHEN and CDR2 is SYDVKM in the germline V gene. The CDR3 loop reads CASSIQGLGGYTF. CDR3 coding DNA: TGTGCCAGCAGTATACAGGGATTGGGAGGCTACACCTTC.

The J gene is TRBJ1-1, the V gene TRBV3-1 (or the pseudogene TRBV3-2), with 7 bases fitting TRBD1. Trimming took 7 bases from V and 8 from J; bases not matched to a gene: 10. Germline CDR1 and CDR2: LGHDT and YNNKEL (reference sequence). CDR3 length: 13 amino acids. The CDR3 sequence is CASTFGQAPEAFF. Written as DNA, the CDR3 is TGTGCCAGCACTTTCGGACAGGCACCGGAAGCTTTCTTT.

The chain has TRBV27 and TRBJ1-2; no clear D. Germline assignment: CDR1 MNHEY and CDR2 SMNVEV (reference sequence). V lost 5 bases and J lost 8, with 15 bases in between. The CDR3 is 13 residues long. The CDR3 here is CASSDRTGDGYTF. The DNA of the CDR3 is TGTGCCAGCAGTGACCGGACGGGAGACGGCTACACCTTC.

The chain links TRBV4-1 to TRBJ2-3; 13 bases line up with TRBD2. The CDR3 covers 18 residues. Per germline, CDR1 MGHRA and CDR2 YSYEKL. V shed 0 bases and J 0 bases; nucleotides not matched to a gene: 3. The CDR3 DNA reads as TGCGCCAGCAGCCAAGATCTACTAGCGGGGGGGAGCACAGATACGCAGTATTTT. As protein: CASSQDLLAGGSTDTQYF.

V and J are TRBV15 and TRBJ2-3; perhaps TRBD1 as D (5 bases). Germline loops: CDR1 LNHNV, CDR2 YYDKDF (reference sequence). V was shortened by 0 bases and J by 3 bases, with 13 bases between the two germline ends. The CDR3 totals 16 residues. The CDR3 DNA reads TGTGCCACCAGCAGAGATCGGGCAGGGAAAACAGATACGCAGTATTTT. Translating it yields CATSRDRAGKTDTQYF.

J is TRBJ2-2 and V is TRBV5-1; perhaps TRBD2 as D (6 bases). The CDR3 has 14 residues. V was clipped by 3 bases and J by 5 bases, with 11 bases between them. Germline V gives CDR1 SGHRS, CDR2 YFSETQ. DNA of the CDR3: TGCGCCAGCAGCTCGGGGGTCATTACCGGGGAGCTGTTTTTT. Translated: CASSSGVITGELFF.

The V gene is TRBV15, the J gene TRBJ1-5; D is ambiguous. The CDR3 spans 12 residues. V shed 8 bases and J shed 5 bases, with 10 bases lying between them. Looked up from germline, CDR1 is LNHNV and CDR2 is YYDKDF (reference sequence). DNA of the CDR3: TGTGCCACCGCCGGGTTCGATCAGCCCCAGCATTTT. It encodes CATAGFDQPQHF.

The CDR3 reads CASSPTRSGGDGYTF. The CDR3 nucleotides read TGTGCCAGCAGTCCCACGAGATCCGGGGGGGATGGCTACACCTTC. The V gene is TRBV28, the J gene TRBJ1-2; perhaps TRBD1 as D (5 bases). Between the trimmed V and J ends, which lost 5 bases and 6 bases, there was a span of 19 bases. Germline-derived CDR1 and CDR2 are MDHEN and SYDVKM. The CDR3 contains 15 residues.

The gene calls are TRBV5-1 and TRBJ2-2; 12 bases are shared with TRBD1. The CDR3 length is 15 residues. CDR1 is SGHRS, CDR2 YFSETQ, per germline. Trimming at V came to 4 bases and at J to 6 bases, leaving 4 bases not matched to a gene. The CDR3 nucleotides read TGCGCCAGCAGCCTGGGACAGGGGGCATCCGGGGAGCTGTTTTTT. Translation: CASSLGQGASGELFF.

V gene TRBV5-6 combines with J gene TRBJ2-7; a weak D match, TRBD1 (6 bases). Trimming shortened V by 0 bases and J by 2 bases, and 9 bases separated the two germline ends. The CDR3 runs 14 residues. Germline CDR1 is SGHDT and CDR2 is YYEEEE. The CDR3 DNA reads as TGTGCCAGCAGCTTGGCCAGGGGTCCCTACGAGCAGTACTTC. This codes for CASSLARGPYEQYF.

In its sample, this clone was seen a few times. V and J are TRBV28 and TRBJ1-2; the match to TRBD1 covers 7 bases. The CDR3 extends over 13 amino acids. V was pared by 7 bases and J by 3 bases, with 5 bases of the junction left unmatched. Germline CDR1 is MDHEN and CDR2 is SYDVKM. The DNA for the CDR3 is TGTGCCAGCAAAACCGGGACAGACTATGGCTACACCTTC. This gives the protein CASKTGTDYGYTF.

The chain links TRBV5-4 to TRBJ2-3, with D possibly matching TRBD2 (5 bases). Trimming pared 5 bases from V and 3 bases from J, leaving 16 bases between. CDR3 length: 15 amino acids. The germline CDR1 and CDR2 sequences are SGHNT and YYREEE (reference sequence). Here the CDR3 reads CASRPGWTGTDTQYF. The CDR3 DNA is TGTGCCAGCAGGCCGGGATGGACCGGGACAGATACGCAGTATTTT.

As DNA, the CDR3 is TGCAGCGTTGACAGGGCCAACACTGAAGCTTTCTTT. Translation: CSVDRANTEAFF. The chain couples TRBV29-1 to TRBJ1-1; tentative D call: TRBD1 (5 bases). V was cut by 3 bases and J by 2 bases, with 7 bases left in between. Germline CDR1 SQVTM, CDR2 ANQGSEA. The CDR3 extends over 12 amino acids.

This clone was seen just once. The rearrangement uses TRBV2 and TRBJ2-7, with 8 bases matching TRBD1. Per germline, CDR1 SNHLY and CDR2 FYNNEI. This CDR3 has 16 amino acids. The trim removed 5 bases at V and 3 bases at J, leaving 12 bases unmatched. The CDR3 protein is CASSSTGTGPFYEQYF. The CDR3 bases are TGTGCCAGCAGTTCCACCGGGACAGGACCTTTCTACGAGCAGTACTTC.

This clone was seen ten or more times. The chain combines TRBV5-4 with TRBJ2-7, with 7 bases identical to TRBD1. The CDR3 length is 15 residues. The V segment lost 1 base and the J segment 3 bases; nucleotides outside the gene matches: 7. The germline V gene has CDR1 SGHNT and CDR2 YYREEE (reference sequence). CDR3: CASSLNRGLFYEQYF. CDR3 bases: TGTGCCAGCAGCTTGAACAGGGGCCTATTCTACGAGCAGTACTTC.

This chain connects TRBV24-1 to TRBJ2-5, with 7 bases aligning to TRBD1. With 1 base clipped from V and 1 base from J, the junction kept 5 bases outside the gene matches. The CDR3 consists of 16 residues. Germline V lookup: CDR1 KGHDR, CDR2 SFDVKD. CDR3 protein: CATSDFGRGSQETQYF. For the CDR3, the DNA is TGTGCCACCAGTGATTTTGGCAGGGGGTCCCAAGAGACCCAGTACTTC.

The chain uses TRBV5-1 and TRBJ1-1; 7 bases align to TRBD1. Unmatched junction bases numbered 3, after V lost 3 bases and J lost 1 base. The CDR3 loop spans 14 amino acids. Germline V lookup: CDR1 SGHRS, CDR2 YFSETQ. As DNA, the CDR3 is TGCGCCAGCAGCTCGGGACAGCGGAACACTGAAGCTTTCTTT. Amino acid sequence: CASSSGQRNTEAFF. Full variable domain (rest looked up from reference TRBV5-1 and TRBJ1-1): KAGVTQTPRYLIKTRGQQVTLSCSPISGHRSVSWYQQTPGQGLQFLFEYFSETQRNKGNFPGRFSGRQFSNSRSEMNVSTLELGDSALYLCASSSGQRNTEAFFGQGTRLTVV.

The chain is built from TRBV2 and TRBJ1-6; TRBD1 matches 8 bases. V shed 6 bases and J 7 bases; nucleotides not matched to a gene: 5. Germline V CDR1 and CDR2: SNHLY, FYNNEI. CDR3 length: 14 residues. CDR3 loop: CASRIGQGNSPLHF. In DNA form, the CDR3 reads TGTGCCAGCAGGATAGGACAGGGAAATTCACCCCTCCACTTT.

This sequence joins TRBV15 and TRBJ2-3, with D maybe TRBD1 (5 bases). Between the trimmed V and J ends, which lost 1 base and 4 bases, there was a span of 6 bases. Germline CDR1 is LNHNV and CDR2 is YYDKDF (reference sequence). The length of the CDR3 is 13 residues. The CDR3 spells CATSRVGADTQYF. CDR3 DNA sequence: TGTGCCACCAGCAGAGTAGGGGCAGATACGCAGTATTTT.

J is TRBJ2-7 and V is TRBV7-2; a possible D gene is TRBD2 (6 bases). With 4 bases removed from V and 4 bases from J, the gap between germline ends came to 17 bases. The germline V gene has CDR1 SGHTA and CDR2 FQGNSA. The CDR3 loop spans 15 amino acids. The CDR3 nucleotides are TGTGCCAGCAGCTGGGGTGCGGGGAACGCGTACGAGCAGTACTTC. The encoded protein is CASSWGAGNAYEQYF.

The rearrangement joins TRBV14 to TRBJ2-1, with 7 bases fitting TRBD1. CDR1 SGHDN and CDR2 FVKESK come from the germline V gene. V was clipped by 1 base and J by 15 bases; unmatched bases: 9. The CDR3 totals 13 residues. CDR3 coding DNA: TGTGCCAGCAGCCAAGCGTCACGGGACAGCCCGTTCTTC. The encoded protein is CASSQASRDSPFF. The full variable domain, rest sourced from reference TRBV14 and TRBJ2-1, is EAGVTQFPSHSVIEKGQTVTLRCDPISGHDNLYWYRRVMGKEIKFLLHFVKESKQDESGMPNNRFLAERTGGTYSTLKVQPAELEDSGVYFCASSQASRDSPFFGPGTRLTVL.

The chain employs TRBV10-3 and TRBJ2-1; 7 bases are a match to TRBD2. The junction had 7 bases not matched to a gene; V was cut back by 4 bases and J by 7 bases. CDR1 and CDR2 from the germline V gene are ENHRY and SYGVKD. The CDR3 runs 14 residues. CDR3 in amino acids: CAISGARERNEQFF. In nucleotides, the CDR3 is TGTGCCATCAGTGGGGCGCGGGAGCGTAATGAGCAGTTCTTC.

This clone turned up a few times. V and J are TRBV30 and TRBJ1-5; D is perhaps TRBD1 (6 bases). The CDR3 extends over 13 amino acids. V lost 0 bases, J lost 7 bases, and 10 bases lay in between. Germline lookup yields CDR1 GTSNPN and CDR2 SVGIG (reference sequence). CDR3 nucleotides: TGTGCCTGGAGTGTAGACAGGATGCAGCCCCAGCATTTT. It codes for CAWSVDRMQPQHF.

The V call is TRBV6-5, the J call TRBJ2-6; no firm D call. The length of the CDR3 is 14 residues. V was pared by 8 bases and J by 0 bases, with 8 bases between. Per germline, CDR1 MNHEY and CDR2 SVGAGI. CDR3 residues: CASGLNSGANVLTF. In nucleotides, the CDR3 is TGTGCCAGCGGCCTGAACTCTGGGGCCAACGTCCTGACTTTC.

This clone came up a few times. The J gene is TRBJ1-1, the V gene TRBV7-9, with unresolved D. V shed 1 base and J shed 1 base, with 4 bases lying between them. Germline CDR1 and CDR2: SEHNR and FQNEAQ (reference sequence). This CDR3 comprises 13 residues. The DNA for the CDR3 is TGTGCCAGCAGCTTAGAGCCGAACACTGAAGCTTTCTTT. Its translation: CASSLEPNTEAFF.

V and J are TRBV9 and TRBJ2-1; TRBD2 matches 8 bases. Per germline, CDR1 SGDLS and CDR2 YYNGEE. The CDR3 loop spans 15 amino acids. J gave up 4 bases and V 4 bases, and 7 bases lay outside the gene matches. The CDR3 loop is CASSPGLASYNEQFF. The CDR3 nucleotides read TGTGCCAGCAGCCCCGGACTAGCATCGTACAATGAGCAGTTCTTC.

V usage is TRBV27 and J usage is TRBJ2-1; 15 bases agree with TRBD2. Losses at the gene ends were 4 bases for V and 9 bases for J; bases not matched to a gene: 7. There are 16 residues in the CDR3. CDR1 MNHEY and CDR2 SMNVEV come from the germline V gene (reference sequence). CDR3 sequence reads: CASSSSGTSGRSEQFF. The CDR3, as DNA: TGTGCCAGCAGTTCCTCCGGGACTAGCGGGAGGAGTGAGCAGTTCTTC.

CDR3 region: CASSPGFGQVTNYGYTF. DNA of the CDR3: TGTGCCAGCAGCCCGGGCTTCGGACAGGTTACTAACTATGGCTACACCTTC. This sequence joins TRBV4-2 and TRBJ1-2, with 7 bases lining up with TRBD1. The V segment lost 4 bases and the J segment 0 bases; nucleotides outside the gene matches: 11. The CDR3 has 17 residues. Germline loops: CDR1 LGHNA, CDR2 YNFKEQ.

This chain connects TRBV29-1 to TRBJ2-7; D possibly corresponds to TRBD1 (6 bases). Germline lookup yields CDR1 SQVTM and CDR2 ANQGSEA. This CDR3 region has 13 residues. V shed 4 bases and J shed 0 bases, with 10 bases lying between them. CDR3 sequence reads: CSVVRGSSYEQYF. CDR3 nucleotide sequence: TGCAGCGTTGTGAGGGGGAGCTCCTACGAGCAGTACTTC.